This T cell receptor (beta chain) was captured in a study of blood T cell repertoires in COVID-19. For the study at large: COVID-19 samples from acute and convalescent phases originated in the United States, Italy and Spain. Sample material is recorded as cDNA or gDNA derived from T cells, B-cell-depleted T cells, or PBMCs.

CDR3 length: 17 residues. Looked up from germline, CDR1 is SEHNR and CDR2 is FQNEAQ (reference sequence). V lost 3 bases to trimming and J lost 0 bases; unmatched junction nucleotides: 7. Authors' data handling: Amplification of reference gene primers provided the estimated nucleated cell counts. Measured with immunoSEQ multiplex PCR; TCRdb has only the in-frame clones, and not every one. V and J calls plus clone size are reproduced from that table; the DNA served to infer D and trimming. Of roughly 250,000 clones listed, 75% to 90% were seen once; the top ten hold roughly 12%. This chain links TRBV7-9 with TRBJ2-1; 8 positions match TRBD2. The receptor comes from a woman aged 55-75 years with active or convalescent COVID-19. The sequenced sample was peripheral blood. The CDR3 DNA sequence: TGTGCCAGCAGCTTGGCTACGGGGGGGCGCTCCTACAATGAGCAGTTCTTC. Its translation: CASSLATGGRSYNEQFF.